These T cell receptor beta chains were read from a single sample in a study of cytomegalovirus exposure and HLA in healthy donors. Repertoires were generated with immunoSEQ multiplex PCR, while TCRdb's copy carries only in-frame clones and drops some. The sample has over 150,000 clones, more than 60% seen once; the top ten hold approximately 4%. Sequenced sample: PBMCs. These receptor sequences come from a woman in her thirties or forties in good health and CMV-seronegative. CDR3s include the opening cysteine and the closing phenylalanine or tryptophan. The order of the fields is V gene, J gene, clone size, D gene, CDR3 DNA, CDR3 protein. The D gene is left open where the match is weak. Clone size is shown for a subset of rows, as once, few, many or a class of expanded clone.

TRBV5-1	TRBJ1-5	NA	TRBD1	TGCGCCAGCAGCCTCAGACAGGGGGCAGGGGGTCAGCCCCAGCATTTT	CASSLRQGAGGQPQHF
TRBV5-1	TRBJ2-5	NA	TRBD2	TGCGCCAGCAGCGGTGGGGGGGGCCAAGAGACCCAGTACTTC	CASSGGGGQETQYF
TRBV28	TRBJ2-3	NA	TRBD1	TGTGCCAGCAGTCCTGGACAGGGGGCGGTGAGAGATACGCAGTATTTT	CASSPGQGAVRDTQYF
TRBV5-6	TRBJ2-1	NA	NA	TGTGCCAGCAGCTTGAAAGGGAGCTACAATGAGCAGTTCTTC	CASSLKGSYNEQFF
TRBV6-4	TRBJ2-3	NA	TRBD2	TGTGCCAGCAGCCCACTAGCGGGAGCAACTGGTACGCAGTATTTT	CASSPLAGATGTQYF
TRBV4-1	TRBJ1-3	NA	NA	TGCGCCAGCAGCCAAGATCGGGGGACTGGAAACACCATATATTTT	CASSQDRGTGNTIYF
TRBV27	TRBJ1-6	NA	NA	TGTGCCAGCAGTTCTCCAGGGTCAGGGAATTCACCCCTCCACTTT	CASSSPGSGNSPLHF
TRBV7-7	TRBJ2-3	NA	NA	TGTGCTAGCAGCTTAGGCAGGAGGACGACAGATACGCAGTATTTT	CASSLGRRTTDTQYF
TRBV10-2	TRBJ2-7	NA	NA	TGCGCCAGCAGGACAGCCGATACCCCTGGATCTTACGAGCAGTACTTC	CASRTADTPGSYEQYF
TRBV5-1	TRBJ1-6	NA	TRBD1	TGCGCCAGCAGCTTGGCAGGGGGAAGATCTTCACCCCTCCACTTT	CASSLAGGRSSPLHF
TRBV5-1	TRBJ2-1	NA	NA	TGCGCCAGCAGCTGGGACTTGAGCTCCTACAATGAGCAGTTCTTC	CASSWDLSSYNEQFF
TRBV9	TRBJ2-3	NA	NA	TGTGCCAGCGAGCTGTCCGGGGGAGGAGATACGCAGTATTTT	CASELSGGGDTQYF
TRBV6-4	TRBJ2-3	many	TRBD2	TGTGCCAGCAGTGACGGGACTAGCGGGGGCAGCACAGATACGCAGTATTTT	CASSDGTSGGSTDTQYF
TRBV27	TRBJ1-2	NA	NA	TGTGCCAGCAGTTCCTCAGGATTCAACTATGGCTACACCTTC	CASSSSGFNYGYTF
TRBV12-5	TRBJ1-4	NA	NA	TGTGCTAGTGGGCGTGGGGGGAACAATGAAAAACTGTTTTTT	CASGRGGNNEKLFF
TRBV6-5	TRBJ2-2	NA	NA	TGTGCCAGCAGTCCCTCGGGAACCGCCGGGGAGCTGTTTTTT	CASSPSGTAGELFF
TRBV5-1	TRBJ2-7	NA	TRBD1	TGCGCCAGCGCAACCCAGGGGGCGAGCTCCGTCTACGAGCAGTACTTC	CASATQGASSVYEQYF
TRBV4-2	TRBJ1-4	NA	NA	TGTGCCAGCAGCCAAGAGGGGCCGGGGAGCGGGGGACTGTTTTTT	CASSQEGPGSGGLFF
TRBV5-1	TRBJ2-7	NA	TRBD1	TGCGCCAGCAGCTTGCCGCCGGGACAGGGCGGCAACGAGCAGTACTTC	CASSLPPGQGGNEQYF
TRBV5-1	TRBJ1-1	NA	TRBD1	TGCGCCAGCAGCTGGGGACAGGGTCGCACTGAAGCTTTCTTT	CASSWGQGRTEAFF
TRBV7-2	TRBJ2-3	NA	NA	TGTGCCAGCCGAGAGGTTGGCACAGATACGCAGTATTTT	CASREVGTDTQYF
TRBV5-4	TRBJ1-3	NA	TRBD1	TGTGCCAGCGGAACCGGACAGGGGCAGGGAAACACCATATATTTT	CASGTGQGQGNTIYF
TRBV6-1	TRBJ1-6	NA	NA	TGTGCCAGCAGTGATAGAGGGAATTCACCCCTCCACTTT	CASSDRGNSPLHF
TRBV6-1	TRBJ1-2	NA	NA	TGTGCCAGCAGTGATCCGGCAGGCGCTAACTATGGCTACACCTTC	CASSDPAGANYGYTF
TRBV4-1	TRBJ1-3	NA	NA	TGCGCCAGCAGCCAAGCAGGGATTAGGTCTGGAAACACCATATATTTT	CASSQAGIRSGNTIYF
TRBV5-1	TRBJ1-1	NA	TRBD1	TGCGCCAGCACCACAGGGGGCCCGAACACTGAAGCTTTCTTT	CASTTGGPNTEAFF
TRBV28	TRBJ1-3	few	NA	TGTGCCAGCAGTCTATTAGGAAACACCATATATTTT	CASSLLGNTIYF
TRBV10-1	TRBJ2-1	NA	TRBD1	TGCGCCAGCAGCTTGGACAGGGACTACAATGAGCAGTTCTTC	CASSLDRDYNEQFF
TRBV7-9	TRBJ2-3	NA	NA	TGTGCCAGCAGTCATGCGGGCTCCTTAGTTGCAGATACGCAGTATTTT	CASSHAGSLVADTQYF
TRBV7-9	TRBJ2-5	NA	NA	TGTGCCAGCAGCTTAGCGACAGTAGGGACCCAGTACTTC	CASSLATVGTQYF
TRBV11-3	TRBJ2-5	NA	NA	TGTGCCAGCAGCCGAGGGGAGACCCAGTACTTC	CASSRGETQYF
TRBV5-1	TRBJ1-4	NA	NA	TGCGCCAGCAGCTTGACGGGGAAGAGTAATGAAAAACTGTTTTTT	CASSLTGKSNEKLFF
TRBV5-1	TRBJ2-3	NA	TRBD2	TGCGCCAGCAGCTTGGCCGGACTAGTTCAAGATACGCAGTATTTT	CASSLAGLVQDTQYF
TRBV7-2	TRBJ1-2	NA	NA	TGTGCCAGCAGCTTAGGGGTCGGGGGGTACACCTTC	CASSLGVGGYTF
TRBV5-1	TRBJ1-6	few	NA	TGCGCCAGCAGCACAGACAGCTCCTATAATTCACCCCTCCACTTT	CASSTDSSYNSPLHF
TRBV4-2	TRBJ2-1	NA	NA	TGTGCCAGCAGCAACTCCGGGACTGCAAGTGAGCAGTTCTTC	CASSNSGTASEQFF
TRBV10-3	TRBJ2-7	NA	TRBD1	TGTGCCATCAGGGCAGACAGGGGGCTAACCTACGAGCAGTACTTC	CAIRADRGLTYEQYF
TRBV19	TRBJ1-3	medium-sized	NA	TGTGCCAGACTTCAAAGGGGGAGTGTTGGAAACACCATATATTTT	CARLQRGSVGNTIYF
TRBV6-1	TRBJ1-1	NA	NA	TGTGCCAGCAGTGTCCTTGGCGGTAACACTGAAGCTTTCTTT	CASSVLGGNTEAFF
TRBV5-1	TRBJ1-6	NA	TRBD1	TGCGCCAGCAGCCCGGGGACAGGGGGAAATTCACCCCTCCACTTT	CASSPGTGGNSPLHF
TRBV5-1	TRBJ1-1	NA	NA	TGCGCCAGCAGCACCGGGACACCGAACACTGAAGCTTTCTTT	CASSTGTPNTEAFF
TRBV29-1	TRBJ2-1	NA	TRBD2	TGCAGCGTTGGGGGGGGAAATGAGCAGTTCTTC	CSVGGGNEQFF
TRBV6-6	TRBJ2-7	NA	TRBD2	TGTGCCAGCCAAAGCGGGAGAGACGAGCAGTACTTC	CASQSGRDEQYF
TRBV4-2	TRBJ2-7	once	NA	TGTGCCAGCAGGGACCAGGGAGGTGAGCAGTACTTC	CASRDQGGEQYF
TRBV28	TRBJ1-3	NA	NA	TGTGCCAGCGGTGGCAGGGGCTCTGGAAACACCATATATTTT	CASGGRGSGNTIYF
TRBV5-1	TRBJ2-7	NA	TRBD2	TGCGCCAGCCGACCGAGACTAGCGGGAGTCTACGAGCAGTACTTC	CASRPRLAGVYEQYF
TRBV7-9	TRBJ2-6	NA	TRBD1	TGTGCCAGCAGCAACCAGGGGGCAGGCTCTGGGGCCAACGTCCTGACTTTC	CASSNQGAGSGANVLTF
TRBV5-6	TRBJ1-2	NA	NA	TGTGCCAGCAGCTTGGGGGCGGAGGTTCTATCTGGCTACACCTTC	CASSLGAEVLSGYTF
TRBV23-1	TRBJ1-1	NA	NA	TGCGCCAGCAGTCAATCAGAACCCCTCCCGAGGGAGAACACTGAAGCTTTCTTT	CASSQSEPLPRENTEAFF
TRBV7-8	TRBJ1-2	few	TRBD1	TGTGCCAGCAGCTTAGGGACAGGGTCGAGCTACACCTTC	CASSLGTGSSYTF
TRBV28	TRBJ1-2	NA	TRBD1	TGTGCCAGCCAAGACAGGGGCCAAAACTACTATGGCTACACCTTC	CASQDRGQNYYGYTF
TRBV28	TRBJ1-5	NA	NA	TGTGCCAGCAGTGAAACAGGGTATCAGCCCCAGCATTTT	CASSETGYQPQHF
TRBV7-6	TRBJ1-2	NA	NA	TGTGCCAGCAGCTTGGCCCAGGGTGCCGGCTACACCTTC	CASSLAQGAGYTF
TRBV28	TRBJ1-5	NA	TRBD1	TGTGCCAGCAGACCCGGACAGGGTTATCAGCCCCAGCATTTT	CASRPGQGYQPQHF
TRBV30	TRBJ1-5	NA	NA	TGTGCCTGGAGTCGACTCTCATGGGCAGGGGATCAGCCCCAGCATTTT	CAWSRLSWAGDQPQHF
TRBV9	TRBJ2-5	NA	NA	TGTGCCAGCAGCGTAGCCCCCGGCGGTTTCGTGGAGACCCAGTACTTC	CASSVAPGGFVETQYF
TRBV27	TRBJ2-3	NA	TRBD2	TGTGCCAGCAGTCTACGACAACCGGGACTAGCGGGAGGAACAGATACGCAGTATTTT	CASSLRQPGLAGGTDTQYF
TRBV10-3	TRBJ1-1	NA	TRBD1	TGTGCCATCAGGGGACAGGGGGATCTCACTGAAGCTTTCTTT	CAIRGQGDLTEAFF
TRBV29-1	TRBJ1-1	NA	TRBD1	TGCAGCGTAGACAGGGGATTGAACACTGAAGCTTTCTTT	CSVDRGLNTEAFF
TRBV5-1	TRBJ2-3	once	TRBD2	TGCGCCAGCAGCGTCGGACTAGCGGGGGGCAGCGATACGCAGTATTTT	CASSVGLAGGSDTQYF